This T cell receptor (beta chain) stems from a study of blood T cell repertoires in COVID-19. Study-wide background: The cDNA or gDNA used as material had been derived from T cells, B-cell-depleted T cells, or PBMCs.

Method: immunoSEQ multiplex PCR; TCRdb's copy keeps in-frame clones and lacks some. The sample carries roughly 53,000 clones, 75% to 80% recorded once. This CDR3 is 14 amino acids long. V was pared by 5 bases and J by 1 base, with 11 bases between. Germline V gene sequence: CDR1 LNHDA, CDR2 SQIVND (reference sequence). This chain connects TRBV19 to TRBJ1-1; D possibly corresponds to TRBD1 (5 bases). This receptor was obtained from a man in his 70s with active or convalescent COVID-19. The sequenced sample consisted of peripheral blood. The CDR3 sequence: CASSPGGGNTEAFF. The CDR3 DNA is TGTGCCAGTAGTCCCGGGGGGGGGAACACTGAAGCTTTCTTT.